The next 32 T cell receptor beta chains were all read from a single sample in a study of T cell repertoires in cytomegalovirus infection. TCRdb re-derived calls from the reads in MiXCR, one entry per CDR3 protein. The sample includes 150,000 to 200,000 distinct CDR3 sequences, 7.5% to 10% seen only once; the top ten take approximately 4.3%. The source material was PBMCs. The receptors were sampled from a human donor in good health (CMV status not recorded). Some clones in this sample may be carry-over from other donors' samples.

At least ten counts were recorded for this clonotype. The rearrangement joins TRBV12-3 or TRBV12-4 to TRBJ2-7, with 11 bases matching TRBD2. V shed 6 bases, J shed 6 bases, and the junction held 7 bases outside the gene matches. The CDR3 has 14 residues. This CDR3 reads CASSLSGRAVEQYF. The CDR3 DNA sequence: TGTGCCAGCAGCCTTAGCGGGAGGGCCGTCGAGCAGTACTTC.

This clonotype was detected ten times or more. Written as DNA, the CDR3 is TGTGCCAGCAATCAACCCGACAGGGGTGAAGCTTTCTTT. It specifies CASNQPDRGEAFF. The chain couples TRBV12-3 or TRBV12-4 to TRBJ1-1, with 8 bases lining up with TRBD1. After removal of 7 bases from V and 7 bases from J, the junction contained 8 bases not matched to a gene. This CDR3 is 13 amino acids long.

This clonotype was detected ten times or more. The chain combines TRBV7-2 with TRBJ2-2, with D possibly matching TRBD2 (5 bases). Germline CDR1 SGHTA, CDR2 FQGNSA. Trimming took off 5 bases at V and 1 base at J, with 11 bases between the two ends. This CDR3 contains 15 residues. DNA for the CDR3: TGTGCCAGCAGCGTTGGACTGTTGAACACCGGGGAGCTGTTTTTT. Translation gives CASSVGLLNTGELFF.

This clonotype showed up many times. The rearrangement joins TRBV14 to TRBJ2-1, with D maybe TRBD2 (6 bases). Germline CDR1 is SGHDN and CDR2 is FVKESK. Trimming pared 0 bases from V and 14 bases from J, leaving 14 bases between. This CDR3 is 13 amino acids long. The CDR3 sequence: CASSQEPSGLEFF. The CDR3 nucleotides are TGTGCCAGCAGCCAAGAGCCCTCGGGACTCGAGTTCTTC.

This clonotype has a count of ten or more. The rearrangement uses TRBV28 and TRBJ1-1; no definite D call. This CDR3 has 12 amino acids. V lost 1 base to trimming and J lost 5 bases, with 5 bases between them. Germline V lookup: CDR1 MDHEN, CDR2 SYDVKM. The CDR3 DNA is TGTGCCAGCAGTTTATTATTTACTGAAGCTTTCTTT. Its protein is CASSLLFTEAFF. The full variable domain, rest sourced from reference TRBV28 and TRBJ1-1, is DVKVTQSSRYLVKRTGEKVFLECVQDMDHENMFWYRQDPGLGLRLIYFSYDVKMKEKGDIPEGYSVSREKKERFSLILESASTNQTSMYLCASSLLFTEAFFGQGTRLTVV.

This clonotype has a count of ten or more. The J gene is TRBJ2-1, the V gene TRBV30; D gene unclear. CDR3 length: 13 residues. V was clipped by 0 bases and J by 6 bases, with 9 bases between them. CDR1 and CDR2 from the germline V gene are GTSNPN and SVGIG (reference sequence). CDR3: CAWSVGLVNEQFF. CDR3 nucleotide sequence: TGTGCCTGGAGTGTAGGGCTAGTCAATGAGCAGTTCTTC.

The chain has TRBV14 and TRBJ1-4, with TRBD1 matching 7 bases. This CDR3 comprises 15 residues. V trimming: 3 bases; J trimming: 5 bases; junction bases outside the gene matches: 6. Germline lookup yields CDR1 SGHDN and CDR2 FVKESK. CDR3 in amino acids: CASSQDRFENEKLFF. The CDR3 DNA sequence: TGTGCCAGCAGCCAGGACAGGTTTGAGAATGAAAAACTGTTTTTT.

This clonotype was seen many times. The chain uses TRBV11-2 and TRBJ1-1; TRBD1 is a possible D gene (5 bases). The CDR3 length is 13 residues. CDR1 SGHAT and CDR2 FQNNGV come from the germline V gene. Trimming shortened V by 1 base and J by 5 bases, and 8 bases separated the two germline ends. The CDR3 nucleotides read TGTGCCAGCAGCTTAGTGGCAGGGACTGAAGCTTTCTTT. It is translated as CASSLVAGTEAFF.

The chain carries TRBV4-3 and TRBJ2-7, with TRBD1 matching 12 bases. The CDR3 extends over 16 amino acids. The germline CDR1 and CDR2 sequences are LGHNA and YSLEER. Trimming at V came to 1 base and at J to 4 bases, leaving 5 bases not matched to a gene. CDR3 region: CASSQGLGQGAYEQYF. In DNA, the CDR3 is TGCGCCAGCAGCCAAGGTCTGGGACAGGGGGCTTACGAGCAGTACTTC.

The rearrangement uses TRBV30 and TRBJ2-1; D remains ambiguous. With 0 bases removed from V and 12 bases from J, the gap between germline ends came to 15 bases. The CDR3 has 13 amino acids. The germline V gene has CDR1 GTSNPN and CDR2 SVGIG (reference sequence). The CDR3 loop is CAWSVPTHGLQFF. CDR3 bases: TGTGCCTGGAGTGTCCCGACCCATGGTTTGCAGTTCTTC.

Comment on this clonotype: At one end the junction does not follow the germline gene, possibly because of a read error. The rearrangement joins TRBV20-1 to TRBJ1-2; D might be TRBD1 (5 bases). This CDR3 spans 13 amino acids. Germline CDR1 and CDR2: DFQATT and SNEGSKA (reference sequence). CDR3 residues: CSAGDTQGGGYTF. DNA for the CDR3: TGCAGTGCTGGAGATACCCAGGGAGGTGGCTACACCTTC.

This clonotype was observed at least ten times. The chain uses TRBV28 and TRBJ2-1; D possibly corresponds to TRBD1 (6 bases). V was pared by 4 bases and J by 7 bases, with 11 bases between. The germline gives CDR1 MDHEN, CDR2 SYDVKM. The CDR3 extends over 13 amino acids. The CDR3: CASSSRGRNEQFF. In DNA, the CDR3 is TGTGCCAGCAGTTCCAGGGGAAGGAATGAGCAGTTCTTC.

This clonotype was seen a handful of times. This CDR3 is CASSTDSPWRASYNTDTQYF. CDR3 bases: TGTGCCAGCAGCACCGACTCCCCCTGGAGGGCCTCTTATAACACAGATACGCAGTATTTT. The V gene is TRBV7-9, the J gene TRBJ2-3; possibly TRBD2 for D (6 bases). The CDR3 sequence is 20 residues long. The V end lost 5 bases, the J end lost 2 bases, and 29 bases lay between the germline ends. Germline V gene sequence: CDR1 SEHNR, CDR2 FQNEAQ (reference sequence).

The V call is TRBV7-6, the J call TRBJ1-6, with 7 bases aligning to TRBD1. CDR1 and CDR2 (germline): SGHVS, FNYEAQ. V dropped 5 bases and J dropped 7; count of bases not matched to a gene: 11. This CDR3 has 16 amino acids. The CDR3: CASSPQGGPTNSPLHF. The DNA of the CDR3 is TGTGCCAGCAGCCCCCAAGGGGGCCCGACCAATTCACCCCTCCACTTT.

This clonotype came up many times. J is TRBJ2-7 and V is TRBV5-1; D may be TRBD1 (6 bases). Germline CDR1 reads SGHRS; CDR2 reads YFSETQ. Trimming took off 1 base at V and 5 bases at J, with 16 bases between the two ends. CDR3 length equals 15 residues. CDR3 coding DNA: TGCGCCAGCAGCTTGAATCACAGGGCTTTGGACGAGCAGTACTTC. It specifies CASSLNHRALDEQYF.

The J gene is TRBJ2-5, the V gene TRBV18; 8 nucleotides agree with TRBD2. The CDR3 extends over 13 amino acids. Germline values: CDR1 KGHSH, CDR2 LQKENI. Trimming at V came to 2 bases and at J to 5 bases, leaving 1 base not matched to a gene. This CDR3 is CASSPSGSETQYF. The CDR3 bases are TGTGCCAGCTCACCAAGCGGGAGCGAGACCCAGTACTTC.

The table lists this clonotype with a count of one. The chain carries TRBV15 and TRBJ2-2; D is possibly TRBD2 (6 bases). Germline V gene sequence: CDR1 LNHNV, CDR2 YYDKDF (reference sequence). The CDR3 loop spans 15 amino acids. V was pared by 1 base and J by 3 bases, with 9 bases between. The CDR3 loop reads CATSRGGVDTGELFF. The CDR3 coding sequence is TGTGCCACCAGCAGAGGGGGGGTCGACACCGGGGAGCTGTTTTTT.

The chain recombines TRBV7-9 with TRBJ1-2; D possibly corresponds to TRBD1 (5 bases). The CDR3 length is 14 residues. Trimming removed 5 bases at V and 0 bases at J, with 10 bases between. Germline V gene data show CDR1 as SEHNR and CDR2 as FQNEAQ (reference sequence). Here the CDR3 DNA reads TGTGCCAGCAGCGAGGGACTGGCTAACTATGGCTACACCTTC. Its translation: CASSEGLANYGYTF.

The chain links TRBV28 to TRBJ1-4; D perhaps matches TRBD1 (6 bases). The CDR3 length is 15 residues. V was clipped by 5 bases and J by 7 bases, with 17 bases between them. Germline CDR1 reads MDHEN; CDR2 reads SYDVKM. CDR3 sequence (DNA): TGTGCCAGCAGTCGTCGGGGGGCGATCGGTGAAAAACTGTTTTTT. Encoded protein: CASSRRGAIGEKLFF.

This clonotype was recorded many times. J is TRBJ2-3 and V is TRBV7-2; 8 positions match TRBD2. Trimming took 0 bases from V and 0 from J; bases not matched to a gene: 8. The V gene's germline CDR1 is SGHTA and CDR2 FQGNSA. The CDR3 is 18 residues long. CDR3 region: CASSLAFGSGTSTDTQYF. For the CDR3, the DNA is TGTGCCAGCAGCTTAGCGTTCGGTAGCGGGACTAGCACAGATACGCAGTATTTT.

The chain recombines TRBV20-1 with TRBJ1-5; maybe TRBD1 (5 bases). This CDR3 has 16 residues. Germline V gene lookup returns CDR1 DFQATT and CDR2 SNEGSKA (reference sequence). V lost 1 base and J lost 7, with 20 bases in between. CDR3 in DNA: TGCAGTGCTAGAGCAGGGTTGACGGTTTCGGGACAGCCCCAGCATTTT. Its protein is CSARAGLTVSGQPQHF.

This clonotype occurred many times. This chain links TRBV5-5 with TRBJ2-3, with D possibly matching TRBD1 (5 bases). In germline, CDR1 is SGHKS, CDR2 YYEKEE (reference sequence). Trimming removed 6 bases from V and 6 bases from J, with 20 bases in between. The CDR3 has 15 residues. The CDR3 coding sequence is TGTGCCAGCACCAAGCGCCAGGGATTGGAGGATACGCAGTATTTT. This translates into CASTKRQGLEDTQYF.

This clonotype has ten or more counts. The chain uses TRBV7-2 and TRBJ1-5, with D uncertain. Per germline, CDR1 SGHTA and CDR2 FQGNSA. V was clipped by 5 bases and J by 5 bases, with 10 bases between them. This CDR3 region has 13 residues. This CDR3 is CASSLGNYQPQHF. CDR3 coding DNA: TGTGCCAGCAGCCTAGGGAACTATCAGCCCCAGCATTTT.

This clonotype has just a few counts. The rearrangement links TRBV29-1 to TRBJ2-5; D is perhaps TRBD1 or TRBD2 (5 bases each). The CDR3 totals 12 residues. V was cut by 6 bases and J by 2 bases, with 10 bases left in between. The germline V gene encodes CDR1 SQVTM and CDR2 ANQGSEA. This CDR3 is CSVRDGQETQYF. The CDR3 DNA sequence: TGCAGCGTCAGGGACGGACAAGAGACCCAGTACTTC.

This clonotype has at least ten counts. The chain couples TRBV4-1 to TRBJ1-5; unclear D gene. Between the trimmed V and J ends, which lost 0 bases and 3 bases, there was a span of 15 bases. The CDR3 is 17 amino acids. Germline CDR1 is MGHRA and CDR2 is YSYEKL. CDR3 region: CASSQDEGPDDNQPQHF. CDR3 DNA: TGCGCCAGCAGCCAAGATGAAGGCCCCGATGACAATCAGCCCCAGCATTTT.

This clonotype was counted only a few times. The chain is built from TRBV7-8 and TRBJ1-6; 9 bases align to TRBD1. There are 14 residues in the CDR3. Germline V gene data show CDR1 as SGHVS and CDR2 as FQNEAQ. V gave up 9 bases and J gave up 11 bases; unmatched junction bases: 11. The DNA of the CDR3 is TGTGCCAGTAAGAGGGACAGGGATTACGCACCCCTCCACTTT. This translates into CASKRDRDYAPLHF.

The chain has TRBV29-1 and TRBJ2-5; 9 nucleotides align to TRBD1. The CDR3 spans 15 residues. Per germline, CDR1 SQVTM and CDR2 ANQGSEA. Losses at the gene ends were 6 bases for V and 4 bases for J; bases not matched to a gene: 12. As DNA, the CDR3 is TGCAGCGTGGAACTACCGGGACAGGGAACAGAGACCCAGTACTTC. It yields the protein CSVELPGQGTETQYF.

This clonotype has a count of ten or more. The chain links TRBV7-2 to TRBJ1-5; D unclear. This CDR3 spans 15 amino acids. V was cut by 5 bases and J by 2 bases, with 13 bases left in between. CDR1 and CDR2 (germline): SGHTA, FQGNSA. CDR3 sequence reads: CASSKDGWGNQPQHF. DNA for the CDR3: TGTGCCAGCAGCAAAGATGGGTGGGGCAATCAGCCCCAGCATTTT.

This clonotype was counted many times. The rearrangement uses TRBV7-3 and TRBJ2-6; no definite D call. V shed 8 bases and J shed 2 bases, with 13 bases lying between them. CDR1 is SGHTA, CDR2 FQGTGA, per germline. The CDR3 covers 15 residues. The CDR3 DNA reads TGTGCCAGCGGATACCCGTCGGCTGGGGCCAACGTCCTGACTTTC. It yields the protein CASGYPSAGANVLTF.

This clonotype appeared many times. The J gene is TRBJ2-5, the V gene TRBV20-1; 12 bases line up with TRBD2. CDR1 is DFQATT, CDR2 SNEGSKA, per germline (reference sequence). The CDR3 is made up of 15 amino acids. Trimming at V came to 4 bases and at J to 0 bases, leaving 3 bases not matched to a gene. The CDR3 is CSANRLAGDQETQYF. The DNA of the CDR3 is TGCAGTGCTAACCGACTAGCGGGGGACCAAGAGACCCAGTACTTC.

This clonotype was recorded many times. This chain connects TRBV7-2 to TRBJ2-1; D may be TRBD2 (6 bases). CDR1 and CDR2 from the germline V gene are SGHTA and FQGNSA. V gave up 5 bases and J gave up 5 bases, with 16 bases separating them. The CDR3 runs 15 residues. The CDR3 here is CASSASGGTHNEQFF. The CDR3 coding sequence is TGTGCCAGCAGCGCAAGCGGTGGGACTCACAATGAGCAGTTCTTC.

This clonotype has at least ten counts. The chain has TRBV7-3 and TRBJ2-3; D is uncertain. The CDR3 sequence is 14 residues long. Germline V gives CDR1 SGHTA, CDR2 FQGTGA. The germline V and J ends were trimmed by 5 bases and 5 bases, with 14 bases remaining between them. CDR3 residues: CASSLETPVDTQYF. In DNA form, the CDR3 reads TGTGCCAGCAGCCTAGAGACTCCCGTAGATACGCAGTATTTT.